The 16 T cell receptor beta chains below all came from one sample that was sequenced in a study of blood T cell repertoires in COVID-19. The method was immunoSEQ multiplex PCR; TCRdb's version includes in-frame clones alone and lacks a portion of them. The sample shows around 60,000 clones, 85% to 95% of them seen only once. Sequenced input: peripheral blood. The receptors derive from a middle-aged man with active COVID-19.

The CDR3 protein is CASSLRDRGRTDTQYF. The CDR3 nucleotides are TGTGCCAGCAGCCTACGGGACAGGGGACGCACAGATACGCAGTATTTT. This chain joins TRBV2 and TRBJ2-3; 10 nucleotides align to TRBD1. The CDR3 contains 16 residues. With 6 bases clipped from V and 1 base from J, the junction kept 7 bases outside the gene matches. Germline-derived CDR1 and CDR2 are SNHLY and FYNNEI.

The chain links TRBV15 to TRBJ2-7, with TRBD1 matching over 11 bases. The CDR3 covers 14 residues. V trimming: 5 bases; J trimming: 6 bases; junction bases outside the gene matches: 6. From germline, CDR1 is LNHNV and CDR2 YYDKDF (reference sequence). CDR3 in DNA: TGTGCCACCAGCCCTCGGGACAGGGGGACCGAGCAGTACTTC. Its translation is CATSPRDRGTEQYF.

The chain recombines TRBV7-6 with TRBJ2-3, with 10 bases identical to TRBD2. V lost 3 bases to trimming and J lost 1 base; unmatched junction nucleotides: 4. Germline V lookup: CDR1 SGHVS, CDR2 FNYEAQ. The CDR3 extends over 16 amino acids. The CDR3 spells CASSFNLAGGTDTQYF. The CDR3 nucleotides are TGTGCCAGCAGCTTTAACCTAGCGGGGGGCACAGATACGCAGTATTTT.

The genes are TRBV5-1 and TRBJ2-3; D not resolved. V was pared by 0 bases and J by 2 bases, with 7 bases between. This CDR3 spans 14 amino acids. The germline V gene has CDR1 SGHRS and CDR2 YFSETQ. The CDR3 DNA is TGCGCCAGCAGCTTGGCCCGCGACACAGATACGCAGTATTTT. Translation gives CASSLARDTDTQYF.

The J gene is TRBJ2-3, the V gene TRBV28, with TRBD2 matching 9 bases. Germline CDR1 reads MDHEN; CDR2 reads SYDVKM. V shed 2 bases, J shed 4 bases, and the junction held 16 bases outside the gene matches. The CDR3 spans 19 residues. This CDR3 is CASSLRLGRAGGPPDTQYF. The CDR3 nucleotides read TGTGCCAGCAGTTTACGCCTCGGAAGGGCGGGGGGGCCCCCAGATACGCAGTATTTT.

The chain uses TRBV4-2 and TRBJ2-3; 9 nucleotides match TRBD1. In germline, CDR1 is LGHNA, CDR2 YNFKEQ. The V segment lost 2 bases and the J segment 5 bases; nucleotides outside the gene matches: 11. This CDR3 contains 17 residues. CDR3 protein: CASSQHPGQGVLDTQYF. Written as DNA, the CDR3 is TGTGCCAGCAGCCAACACCCGGGACAGGGAGTCCTAGATACGCAGTATTTT.

This rearrangement joins TRBV6-5 to TRBJ2-7, with D hard to call. This CDR3 region has 11 residues. Germline CDR1 is MNHEY and CDR2 is SVGAGI. Trimming left V 7 bases short and J 3 bases short, with 7 bases between. The CDR3 spells CASKTGYEQYF. The CDR3, as DNA: TGTGCCAGCAAAACGGGCTACGAGCAGTACTTC.

The rearrangement links TRBV4-2 to TRBJ2-1; a possible D gene is TRBD2 (6 bases). Trimming left V 4 bases short and J 2 bases short, with 15 bases between. Germline CDR1 LGHNA, CDR2 YNFKEQ. This CDR3 spans 16 amino acids. The CDR3 here is CASSRTRDFTYNEQFF. In nucleotides, the CDR3 is TGTGCCAGCAGCCGGACCCGGGACTTTACCTACAATGAGCAGTTCTTC.

This clone showed up just once. The V and J genes are TRBV27 and TRBJ2-1, with D perhaps TRBD1 (5 bases). The germline V gene encodes CDR1 MNHEY and CDR2 SMNVEV (reference sequence). Trimming took off 2 bases at V and 7 bases at J, with 12 bases between the two ends. The CDR3 is 14 residues long. The CDR3 coding sequence is TGTGCCAGCAGTTTACAGGGTTTAGGTAATGAGCAGTTCTTC. Its translation is CASSLQGLGNEQFF.

The chain is built from TRBV7-2 and TRBJ1-2; D is uncertain. The length of the CDR3 is 12 residues. Germline lookup yields CDR1 SGHTA and CDR2 FQGNSA. Trimming took 3 bases from V and 4 from J, leaving 6 bases between them. CDR3 residues: CASSFRSYGYTF. CDR3 nucleotide sequence: TGTGCCAGCAGCTTCAGAAGCTATGGCTACACCTTC.

The gene calls are TRBV6-5 and TRBJ2-7; 7 bases align to TRBD2. CDR1 and CDR2 (germline): MNHEY, SVGAGI. The CDR3 has 13 amino acids. The V segment lost 6 bases and the J segment 2 bases; nucleotides outside the gene matches: 4. The DNA of the CDR3 is TGTGCCAGCAGATCGCGGGAGCCCTACGAGCAGTACTTC. Translating it yields CASRSREPYEQYF.

The chain couples TRBV7-2 to TRBJ2-7; 7 bases fit TRBD1. In germline, CDR1 is SGHTA, CDR2 FQGNSA. V gave up 4 bases and J gave up 3 bases; unmatched junction bases: 6. CDR3 length equals 14 residues. In nucleotides, the CDR3 is TGTGCCAGCAGCTACAGGGGTGAAGTCTACGAGCAGTACTTC. This encodes CASSYRGEVYEQYF. Full variable domain (remainder filled in from reference TRBV7-2 and TRBJ2-7): GAGVSQSPSNKVTEKGKDVELRCDPISGHTALYWYRQSLGQGLEFLIYFQGNSAPDKSGLPSDRFSAERTGGSVSTLTIQRTQQEDSAVYLCASSYRGEVYEQYFGPGTRLTVT.

J is TRBJ2-2 and V is TRBV7-6; D not certain. The CDR3 contains 16 residues. The germline gives CDR1 SGHVS, CDR2 FNYEAQ. Trimming stripped 2 bases from V and 5 bases from J, with 15 bases between. DNA for the CDR3: TGTGCCAGCAGCTTACTACAGACCCTTGGAACCGGGGAGCTGTTTTTT. This codes for CASSLLQTLGTGELFF.

The rearrangement uses TRBV6-6 and TRBJ2-7; 7 nucleotides agree with TRBD2. Germline-derived CDR1 and CDR2 are MNHNY and SVGAGI (reference sequence). With V trimmed by 0 bases and J by 3 bases, 8 bases remained unmatched. The CDR3 length is 16 residues. CDR3 DNA sequence: TGTGCCAGCAGTTACTCCTCTAGCGGTCCGGGCTACGAGCAGTACTTC. Its translation: CASSYSSSGPGYEQYF.

The rearrangement links TRBV7-9 to TRBJ1-2; tentative D call: TRBD1 (6 bases). Germline loops: CDR1 SEHNR, CDR2 FQNEAQ (reference sequence). Trimming took 5 bases from V and 3 from J, leaving 16 bases between them. The CDR3 runs 15 residues. CDR3 in amino acids: CASSPGHMRDYGYTF. CDR3 bases: TGTGCCAGCAGCCCGGGACACATGAGGGACTATGGCTACACCTTC.

J is TRBJ1-2 and V is TRBV18; D remains unclear. The length of the CDR3 is 14 residues. Germline CDR1 reads KGHSH; CDR2 reads LQKENI. V lost 0 bases and J lost 4, with 9 bases in between. CDR3: CASSPPAVGYGYTF. The CDR3 bases are TGTGCCAGCTCACCACCCGCGGTAGGCTATGGCTACACCTTC.